Shown below are 15 T cell receptor beta chains from a single sample sequenced in a study of cytomegalovirus exposure and HLA in healthy donors. Sequencing was performed with immunoSEQ multiplex PCR; in TCRdb, only in-frame clones are kept and a portion is missing. The profile shows roughly 150,000 clones, 70% to 90% of them singletons. The sequenced sample was PBMCs. The receptor set was obtained from a woman aged 18-35 years in good health and CMV-seropositive.

CDR3 sequence reads: CASGPPLNNEQFF. In DNA form, the CDR3 reads TGTGCCAGCGGCCCGCCCCTCAACAATGAGCAGTTCTTC. The V and J genes are TRBV28 and TRBJ2-1; no firm D call. Trimming left V 8 bases short and J 5 bases short, with 13 bases between. The CDR3 totals 13 residues. Germline lookup yields CDR1 MDHEN and CDR2 SYDVKM.

This clone was recorded a few times. This sequence joins TRBV5-8 and TRBJ2-5, with 11 positions matching TRBD1. J lost 4 bases, V lost 1 base, and 6 bases had no gene match. The CDR3 is made up of 16 amino acids. Germline CDR1 and CDR2: SGHTS and YDEGEE. The CDR3 spells CASSLSGQGAGETQYF. As DNA, the CDR3 is TGTGCCAGCAGCTTGAGTGGACAGGGGGCGGGAGAGACCCAGTACTTC.

The V call is TRBV10-1, the J call TRBJ2-7; D might be TRBD2 (5 bases). V gave up 11 bases and J gave up 2 bases, with 22 bases separating them. The germline V gene has CDR1 WNHNN and CDR2 SYGVQD (reference sequence). The CDR3 consists of 15 residues. The CDR3 DNA follows: TGCGCCGATCACTCAATTGGGGAGTCCCCCTACGAGCAGTACTTC. This sequence encodes CADHSIGESPYEQYF.

V usage is TRBV2 and J usage is TRBJ1-5; tentative D call: TRBD1 (6 bases). There are 14 residues in the CDR3. The germline V gene has CDR1 SNHLY and CDR2 FYNNEI. Trimming removed 4 bases at V and 11 bases at J, with 18 bases between. CDR3 DNA: TGTGCCAGCAGTGGGACGGGGGGCCTGGGTGCCCAGCATTTT. Its protein is CASSGTGGLGAQHF.

This clone was counted a single time. CDR3 residues: CASSELTSGISYEQYF. CDR3 in DNA: TGTGCCAGCAGTGAATTGACTAGCGGGATCTCCTACGAGCAGTACTTC. The chain is built from TRBV25-1 and TRBJ2-7, with 11 bases lining up with TRBD2. J was trimmed by 0 bases and V by 1 base; bases with no gene match: 2. CDR1 and CDR2 from the germline V gene are MGHDK and SYGVNS. The CDR3 totals 16 residues.

The chain has TRBV29-1 and TRBJ2-2; 11 nucleotides match TRBD2. V shed 3 bases, J shed 5 bases, and the junction held 5 bases outside the gene matches. CDR3 length: 15 residues. Germline V gives CDR1 SQVTM, CDR2 ANQGSEA. CDR3 sequence: CSVDSGRARTGELFF. The CDR3 DNA reads as TGCAGCGTTGATAGCGGGAGGGCCCGTACCGGGGAGCTGTTTTTT.

This clone was observed a single time. The rearrangement links TRBV5-1 to TRBJ1-1; D ambiguous. Trimming stripped 0 bases from V and 2 bases from J, with 8 bases between. Germline CDR1 reads SGHRS; CDR2 reads YFSETQ. The CDR3 covers 14 residues. The CDR3 DNA reads as TGCGCCAGCAGCTTGGGTCGGGGAAACACTGAAGCTTTCTTT. Amino acid sequence: CASSLGRGNTEAFF.

The CDR3 DNA is TGTGCCAGCAGCCAAGAGACAGGGGGTTATAACTATGGCTACACCTTC. Protein sequence: CASSQETGGYNYGYTF. The J gene is TRBJ1-2, the V gene TRBV4-2; TRBD1 aligns across 9 bases. Germline lookup yields CDR1 LGHNA and CDR2 YNFKEQ. CDR3 length: 16 residues. J was trimmed by 1 base and V by 0 bases; bases with no gene match: 3.

In its sample, this clone was seen once. This chain links TRBV5-1 with TRBJ2-1; 14 positions agree with TRBD2. Germline trimming cut 4 bases from V and 8 bases from J; bases unmatched to any gene: 8. This CDR3 spans 16 amino acids. Germline V gives CDR1 SGHRS, CDR2 YFSETQ. CDR3 coding DNA: TGCGCCAGCAGCCTAGGGACTAGCGGGAGTAGCGATGAGCAGTTCTTC. The encoded protein is CASSLGTSGSSDEQFF.

CDR3 in DNA: TGTGCCAGCATGATTAGCGGGAACAATGAGCAGTTCTTC. Amino acid sequence: CASMISGNNEQFF. J is TRBJ2-1 and V is TRBV2; 8 bases are shared with TRBD2. This CDR3 has 13 amino acids. V lost 7 bases to trimming and J lost 5 bases; unmatched junction nucleotides: 4. From germline, CDR1 is SNHLY and CDR2 FYNNEI.

The V call is TRBV6-5, the J call TRBJ1-3; the D gene is possibly TRBD1 (6 bases). This CDR3 spans 14 amino acids. Germline values: CDR1 MNHEY, CDR2 SVGAGI. Trimming left V 6 bases short and J 3 bases short, with 12 bases between. CDR3 coding DNA: TGTGCCAGCAGCCCCGGACAGATTGGAAACACCATATATTTT. It codes for CASSPGQIGNTIYF.

The V call is TRBV6-4, the J call TRBJ2-7; D possibly corresponds to TRBD1 (5 bases). The CDR3 runs to 15 residues. Trimming pared 6 bases from V and 0 bases from J, leaving 15 bases between. Germline loops: CDR1 MRHNA, CDR2 SNTAGT. CDR3 loop: CASSAPRDRSYEQYF. The CDR3, as DNA: TGTGCCAGCAGCGCACCCAGGGATCGCTCCTACGAGCAGTACTTC.

The V and J genes are TRBV19 and TRBJ1-1, with TRBD1 matching over 9 bases. V lost 4 bases, J lost 2 bases, and 5 bases stayed unmatched. CDR3 size: 15 residues. CDR1 is LNHDA and CDR2 is SQIVND in the germline V gene (reference sequence). This chain's CDR3 is CASSRGGQGNTEAFF. In DNA form, the CDR3 reads TGTGCCAGTAGTAGAGGGGGACAGGGAAACACTGAAGCTTTCTTT.

The J gene is TRBJ1-2, the V gene TRBV30; possibly TRBD1 for D (5 bases). The CDR3 extends over 12 amino acids. Between the trimmed V and J ends, which lost 1 base and 5 bases, there was a span of 8 bases. CDR1 and CDR2 (germline): GTSNPN, SVGIG (reference sequence). The CDR3 DNA reads as TGTGCCTGGAGTGAGACAGATTATGGCTACACCTTC. Its translation: CAWSETDYGYTF.

The genes are TRBV30 and TRBJ2-1; 10 nucleotides agree with TRBD1. The germline gives CDR1 GTSNPN, CDR2 SVGIG (reference sequence). This CDR3 region has 17 residues. The V gene end was trimmed by 3 bases and the J gene end by 7 bases; junction bases not matched to a gene: 15. The CDR3 DNA follows: TGTGCCTGGAGCGGAACTTCTCTGACAGGGGGCGGGAATGAGCAGTTCTTC. Encoded protein: CAWSGTSLTGGGNEQFF.